Listed here is a single T cell receptor beta chain. The antigen remains unidentified. Assays were performed on roughly 10^5 TCR templates per sample. The repertoire was sequenced with immunoSEQ multiplex PCR; TCRdb's copy has only in-frame clones and lacks some. The sample includes some 110,000 clones, more than 85% of them seen just once. The sample comes from a study of siplizumab effects on memory and regulatory T cells. Study outcomes and limitations: Under siplizumab, an average approximately 69% of mappable alloreactive CD4+ clones were Treg-derived, compared with around 25% in controls. Contribution to the alloresponse seemed major for naive T cells, which also seemed more diverse than memory cells. Tracing alloreactive clones into unstimulated subsets worked for only a minor fraction of them.

The CDR3 totals 14 residues. V lost 0 bases, J lost 6 bases, and 5 bases stayed unmatched. Germline V gene sequence: CDR1 SGHRS, CDR2 YFSETQ. This TCR derives from a human donor in good health. V is TRBV5-1 and J is TRBJ1-2; 7 bases are shared with TRBD1. What was sequenced was Tregs sorted from blood. CDR3 residues: CASSLVAGGHGYTF. CDR3 nucleotide sequence: TGCGCCAGCAGCTTGGTTGCAGGGGGTCATGGCTACACCTTC.